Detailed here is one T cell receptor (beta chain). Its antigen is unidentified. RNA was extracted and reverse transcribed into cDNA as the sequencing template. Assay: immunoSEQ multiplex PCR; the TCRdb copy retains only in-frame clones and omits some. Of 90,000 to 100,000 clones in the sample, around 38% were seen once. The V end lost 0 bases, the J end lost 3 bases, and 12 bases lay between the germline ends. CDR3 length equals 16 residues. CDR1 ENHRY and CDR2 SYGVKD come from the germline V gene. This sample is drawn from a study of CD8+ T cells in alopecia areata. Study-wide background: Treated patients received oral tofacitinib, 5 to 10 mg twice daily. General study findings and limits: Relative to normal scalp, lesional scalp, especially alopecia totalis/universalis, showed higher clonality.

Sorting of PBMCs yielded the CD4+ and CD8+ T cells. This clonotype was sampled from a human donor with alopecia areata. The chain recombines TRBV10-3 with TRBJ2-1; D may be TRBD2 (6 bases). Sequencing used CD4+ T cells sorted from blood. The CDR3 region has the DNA TGTGCCATCAGTGAGTCGGGGGGAGGTGGCTACAATGAGCAGTTCTTC. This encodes CAISESGGGGYNEQFF.